Below are 23 T cell receptor beta chains sequenced from a single sample in a study of CD8 T cells in ankylosing spondylitis. One entry per CDR3 protein, called by TCRdb with MiXCR from the 5' RACE reads. Among roughly 700,000 distinct CDR3 sequences listed, over 15% were seen once. These TCRs are of unknown antigen specificity. Whole-study findings and limits: Made up of under 10 highly homologous variants, a TCR beta motif appeared characteristic of ankylosing spondylitis blood.

Sequences were obtained from blood, either unsorted or a sorted T cell fraction (not recorded which). The receptors stem from a male donor with ankylosing spondylitis.

The chain links TRBV4-1 to TRBJ1-6; D remains ambiguous. Germline V gene lookup returns CDR1 MGHRA and CDR2 YSYEKL. CDR3 length: 16 amino acids. V lost 1 base, J lost 9 bases, and 16 bases lay in between. CDR3 protein: CASSQGSGGKGSPLHF. CDR3 coding DNA: TGCGCCAGCAGCCAAGGTTCGGGAGGGAAGGGTTCACCCCTCCACTTT.

The chain combines TRBV7-2 with TRBJ2-3, with a tentative D call TRBD1 (6 bases). The length of the CDR3 is 15 residues. Looked up from germline, CDR1 is SGHTA and CDR2 is FQGNSA. Trimming took off 2 bases at V and 2 bases at J, with 11 bases between the two ends. CDR3 amino acids: CASSLWGQYTDTQYF. DNA for the CDR3: TGTGCCAGCAGCTTATGGGGACAATACACAGATACGCAGTATTTT.

This clonotype has just a few counts. CDR3 coding DNA: TGTGCCAGCAGCTGGGCGGCGAGCTCCTACAATGAGCAGTTCTTC. The encoded protein is CASSWAASSYNEQFF. This sequence joins TRBV7-3 and TRBJ2-1, with unresolved D. The CDR3 has 15 amino acids. CDR1 and CDR2 from the germline V gene are SGHTA and FQGTGA. Between the trimmed V and J ends, which lost 4 bases and 0 bases, there was a span of 10 bases.

This rearrangement joins TRBV20-1 to TRBJ2-7; 8 bases are a match to TRBD1. The V gene's germline CDR1 is DFQATT and CDR2 SNEGSKA (reference sequence). J was trimmed by 2 bases and V by 4 bases; bases with no gene match: 4. The CDR3 has 13 amino acids. DNA of the CDR3: TGCAGTGCTATCCGGACAGGGACCTACGAGCAGTACTTC. Translated: CSAIRTGTYEQYF.

This clonotype was detected many times. The J gene is TRBJ2-7, the V gene TRBV12-3 or TRBV12-4; either TRBD1 or TRBD2 may fit D (5 bases each). Trimming stripped 5 bases from V and 7 bases from J, with 21 bases between. The CDR3 length is 15 residues. The CDR3 is CASSASGTLDPEQYF. The CDR3 DNA reads as TGTGCCAGCAGTGCCTCCGGGACCCTAGATCCGGAGCAGTACTTC.

The chain links TRBV12-3 or TRBV12-4 to TRBJ2-5; 7 bases agree with TRBD1. V dropped 4 bases and J dropped 1; count of bases not matched to a gene: 9. The CDR3 spans 16 residues. As DNA, the CDR3 is TGTGCCAGCAGTTGGGGACAGACCTCCGGCCAAGAGACCCAGTACTTC. Amino acid sequence: CASSWGQTSGQETQYF.

The chain carries TRBV29-1 and TRBJ1-5; a weak D match, TRBD1 (6 bases). Germline V lookup: CDR1 SQVTM, CDR2 ANQGSEA. The CDR3 is 13 amino acids. Deletions cut 6 bases from V and 5 bases from J, with 14 bases between. The CDR3 nucleotides read TGCAGCGTAAAGGGGGGGGTAGATCAGCCCCAGCATTTT. It codes for CSVKGGVDQPQHF.

This sequence joins TRBV2 and TRBJ2-6; 11 bases fit TRBD2. The V gene's germline CDR1 is SNHLY and CDR2 FYNNEI. The J segment lost 0 bases and the V segment lost 6 bases, leaving 4 bases of the junction unmatched. The CDR3 has 17 amino acids. CDR3 nucleotides: TGTGCCAGCAGGGCTAGCGGGGGGTTCTCTGGGGCCAACGTCCTGACTTTC. Encoded protein: CASRASGGFSGANVLTF.

This clonotype has only a few counts. The chain carries TRBV7-8 and TRBJ1-6; tentatively, D is TRBD1 (6 bases). The CDR3 loop spans 14 amino acids. V lost 5 bases and J 6 bases, leaving 11 bases between the germline ends. CDR1 SGHVS and CDR2 FQNEAQ come from the germline V gene. The CDR3 nucleotides read TGTGCCAGCAGCCAAGGACAGCCTAATTCACCCCTCCACTTT. Translating it yields CASSQGQPNSPLHF.

The J gene is TRBJ1-1, the V gene TRBV5-1, with 8 bases matching TRBD1. Per germline, CDR1 SGHRS and CDR2 YFSETQ. V was pared by 5 bases and J by 3 bases, with 9 bases of the junction left unmatched. This CDR3 has 15 amino acids. The CDR3 DNA reads as TGCGCCAGCAGTTCGGGACAGGCAATTTACACTGAAGCTTTCTTT. Protein product: CASSSGQAIYTEAFF.

This clonotype was recorded a few times. The chain joins TRBV15 to TRBJ1-1; no clear D gene. Germline values: CDR1 LNHNV, CDR2 YYDKDF (reference sequence). V was trimmed by 2 bases and J by 1 base, leaving 14 bases between them. This CDR3 is 16 amino acids long. In DNA form, the CDR3 reads TGTGCCACCAGCAGATTCTGGAGTGAATGGAACACTGAAGCTTTCTTT. Encoded protein: CATSRFWSEWNTEAFF.

This chain connects TRBV3-1 to TRBJ2-1, with D perhaps TRBD1 or TRBD2 (5 bases each). This CDR3 spans 14 amino acids. V was trimmed by 4 bases and J by 5 bases, leaving 12 bases between them. Germline assignment: CDR1 LGHDT and CDR2 YNNKEL (reference sequence). CDR3 in DNA: TGTGCCAGCAGCCGTCTGGGACGAGACAATGAGCAGTTCTTC. It yields the protein CASSRLGRDNEQFF.

This clonotype was seen only a few times. The chain uses TRBV7-3 and TRBJ1-1, with D perhaps matching TRBD1 (6 bases). V dropped 5 bases and J dropped 3 bases, with 13 bases sitting between them. CDR1 and CDR2 (germline): SGHTA, FQGTGA. This CDR3 has 14 amino acids. Written as DNA, the CDR3 is TGTGCCAGCAGCCAACAGGGTGGGGACACTGAAGCTTTCTTT. This sequence encodes CASSQQGGDTEAFF.

V gene TRBV20-1 combines with J gene TRBJ2-7, with 7 bases matching TRBD1. The CDR3 is 13 amino acids. V lost 5 bases, J lost 2 bases, and 6 bases stayed unmatched. The germline CDR1 and CDR2 sequences are DFQATT and SNEGSKA (reference sequence). CDR3 protein: CSAPTGTAYEQYF. The DNA of the CDR3 is TGCAGTGCTCCCACCGGGACAGCCTACGAGCAGTACTTC.

This chain joins TRBV27 and TRBJ1-5; 7 bases agree with TRBD1. The V segment lost 5 bases and the J segment 3 bases; nucleotides outside the gene matches: 4. Germline values: CDR1 MNHEY, CDR2 SMNVEV (reference sequence). The CDR3 has 14 residues. The CDR3 reads CASSATGFNQPQHF. In DNA form, the CDR3 reads TGTGCCAGCAGTGCGACAGGGTTCAATCAGCCCCAGCATTTT.

The chain couples TRBV7-2 to TRBJ2-1, with 7 bases identical to TRBD1. Per the germline V gene, CDR1 is SGHTA and CDR2 is FQGNSA. The length of the CDR3 is 14 residues. V trimming: 7 bases; J trimming: 6 bases; junction bases outside the gene matches: 9. As DNA, the CDR3 is TGTGCCAGCACGACAGACAGGGTGATCAATGAGCAGTTCTTC. Protein sequence: CASTTDRVINEQFF.

This sequence joins TRBV10-2 and TRBJ2-7, with D perhaps matching TRBD2 (5 bases). Germline V CDR1 and CDR2: WSHSY, SAAADI. The CDR3 is 15 amino acids. Trimming took 8 bases from V and 1 from J, leaving 18 bases between them. This chain's CDR3 is CASEESEGGSYEQYF. DNA of the CDR3: TGCGCCAGCGAGGAGTCAGAGGGTGGGTCCTACGAGCAGTACTTC.

The table lists this clonotype with a few counts. The chain couples TRBV21-1 to TRBJ2-7. TRBV21-1 is tagged as a pseudogene. The CDR3 totals 14 residues. The CDR3 reads CASSPKGRSYEQYF. CDR3 bases: TGTGCCAGCAGCCCCAAAGGCAGAAGCTACGAGCAGTACTTC.

The chain joins TRBV7-2 to TRBJ2-3; 11 bases map to TRBD2. CDR3 length: 16 amino acids. V lost 2 bases to trimming and J lost 2 bases; unmatched junction nucleotides: 3. Germline V gene lookup returns CDR1 SGHTA and CDR2 FQGNSA. DNA of the CDR3: TGTGCCAGCAGCTTAACTAGCGGGGGATACACAGATACGCAGTATTTT. It codes for CASSLTSGGYTDTQYF. The entire variable domain, with the rest obtained from reference TRBV7-2 and TRBJ2-3, is as follows: GAGVSQSPSNKVTEKGKDVELRCDPISGHTALYWYRQSLGQGLEFLIYFQGNSAPDKSGLPSDRFSAERTGGSVSTLTIQRTQQEDSAVYLCASSLTSGGYTDTQYFGPGTRLTVL.

This clonotype was picked up a small number of times. The chain carries TRBV7-9 and TRBJ2-1, with 8 positions matching TRBD2. CDR3 length: 16 residues. Germline CDR1 and CDR2: SEHNR and FQNEAQ (reference sequence). J lost 8 bases, V lost 4 bases, and 13 bases had no gene match. CDR3 nucleotide sequence: TGTGCCAGCAGCTCCAGGACTAGCCCCCTTTTGCATGAGCAGTTCTTC. Translation gives CASSSRTSPLLHEQFF.

This clonotype was counted ten times or more. The V call is TRBV15, the J call TRBJ2-3; D unclear. This CDR3 is 12 amino acids long. The germline CDR1 and CDR2 sequences are LNHNV and YYDKDF (reference sequence). V was pared by 0 bases and J by 5 bases, with 3 bases between. CDR3 nucleotide sequence: TGTGCCACCAGCAGAGATCTAGATACGCAGTATTTT. Its protein is CATSRDLDTQYF.

V is TRBV13 and J is TRBJ2-5; the D call may be TRBD1 or TRBD2 (6 bases each). The germline V and J ends were trimmed by 3 bases and 4 bases, with 15 bases remaining between them. Germline CDR1 is PRHDT and CDR2 is FYEKMQ (reference sequence). CDR3 length equals 15 residues. The CDR3 coding sequence is TGTGCCAGCAGCTTCCGACGGGGGCCCAGAGAGACCCAGTACTTC. Protein product: CASSFRRGPRETQYF.

This clonotype has only a few counts. A much larger clonotype is one base distant, so this may be a read error. The chain uses TRBV28 and TRBJ2-7; TRBD1 is a possible D gene (6 bases). Germline CDR1 is MDHEN and CDR2 is SYDVKM. Between the trimmed V and J ends, which lost 7 bases and 5 bases, there was a span of 9 bases. The CDR3 extends over 11 amino acids. The DNA for the CDR3 is TGTGCCAGCACCTACAGGGACGAGCAGTACTTC. Its translation is CASTYRDEQYF. The whole variable domain, remainder taken from reference TRBV28 and TRBJ2-7, is DVKVTQSSRYLVKRTGEKVFLECVQDMDHENMFWYRQDPGLGLRLIYFSYDVKMKEKGDIPEGYSVSREKKERFSLILESASTNQTSMYLCASTYRDEQYFGPGTRLTVT.